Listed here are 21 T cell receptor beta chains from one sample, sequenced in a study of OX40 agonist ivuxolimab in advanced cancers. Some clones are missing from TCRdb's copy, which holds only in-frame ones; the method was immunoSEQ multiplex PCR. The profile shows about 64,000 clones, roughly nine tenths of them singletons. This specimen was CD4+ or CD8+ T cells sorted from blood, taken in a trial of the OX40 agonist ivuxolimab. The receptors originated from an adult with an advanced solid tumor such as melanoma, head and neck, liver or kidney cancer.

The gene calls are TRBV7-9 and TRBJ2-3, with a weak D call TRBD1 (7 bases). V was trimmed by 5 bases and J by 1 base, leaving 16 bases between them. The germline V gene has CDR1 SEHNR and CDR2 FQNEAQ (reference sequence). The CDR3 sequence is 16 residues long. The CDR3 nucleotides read TGTGCCAGCAGCCCGTCCAGGGGGGTACGCACAGATACGCAGTATTTT. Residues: CASSPSRGVRTDTQYF.

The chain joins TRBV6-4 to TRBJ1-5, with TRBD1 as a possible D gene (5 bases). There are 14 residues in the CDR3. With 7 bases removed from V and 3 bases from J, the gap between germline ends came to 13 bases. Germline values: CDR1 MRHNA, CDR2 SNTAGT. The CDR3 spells CASTPTGHNQPQHF. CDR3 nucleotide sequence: TGTGCCAGCACGCCAACAGGACACAATCAGCCCCAGCATTTT.

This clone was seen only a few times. The CDR3 DNA reads as TGTGCAAGTCGCTTAGCGAGACAGGACAACACTGAAGCTTTCTTT. It encodes CASRLARQDNTEAFF. The rearrangement joins TRBV12-2 to TRBJ1-1; the D call TRBD1 from the table was never checked on the DNA. TRBV12-2 is designated a pseudogene. The length of the CDR3 is 15 residues.

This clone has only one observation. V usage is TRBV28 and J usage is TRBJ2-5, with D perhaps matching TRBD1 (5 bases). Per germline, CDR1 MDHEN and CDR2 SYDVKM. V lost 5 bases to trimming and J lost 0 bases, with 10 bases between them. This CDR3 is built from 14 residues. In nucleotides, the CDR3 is TGTGCCAGCAGTCTCAGGGCACACCAAGAGACCCAGTACTTC. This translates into CASSLRAHQETQYF.

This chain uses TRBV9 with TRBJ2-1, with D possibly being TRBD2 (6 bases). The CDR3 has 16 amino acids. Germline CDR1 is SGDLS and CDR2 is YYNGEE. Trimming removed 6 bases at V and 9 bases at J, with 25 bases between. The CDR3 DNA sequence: TGTGCCAGCACCCTCTCTGCGGCGGGAAACCCCCCTGAGCAGTTCTTC. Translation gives CASTLSAAGNPPEQFF.

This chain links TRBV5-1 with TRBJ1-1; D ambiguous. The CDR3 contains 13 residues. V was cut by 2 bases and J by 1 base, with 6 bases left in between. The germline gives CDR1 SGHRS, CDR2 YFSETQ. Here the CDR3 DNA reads TGCGCCAGCAGCTTCGGCCAGAACACTGAAGCTTTCTTT. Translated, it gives CASSFGQNTEAFF. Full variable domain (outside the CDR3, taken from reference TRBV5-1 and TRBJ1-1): KAGVTQTPRYLIKTRGQQVTLSCSPISGHRSVSWYQQTPGQGLQFLFEYFSETQRNKGNFPGRFSGRQFSNSRSEMNVSTLELGDSALYLCASSFGQNTEAFFGQGTRLTVV.

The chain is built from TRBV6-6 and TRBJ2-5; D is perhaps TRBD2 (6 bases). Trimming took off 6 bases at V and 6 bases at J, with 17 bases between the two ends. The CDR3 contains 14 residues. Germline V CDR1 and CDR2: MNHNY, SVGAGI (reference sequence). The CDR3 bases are TGTGCCAGCAGCTCAGATGGGCTAGCGCAGACCCAGTACTTC. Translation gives CASSSDGLAQTQYF.

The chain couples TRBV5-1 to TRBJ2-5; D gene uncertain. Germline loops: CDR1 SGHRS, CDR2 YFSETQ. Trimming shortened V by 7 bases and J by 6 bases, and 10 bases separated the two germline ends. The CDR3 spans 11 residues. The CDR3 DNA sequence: TGCGCCAGCTCTACCGGCAAGACCCAGTACTTC. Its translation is CASSTGKTQYF.

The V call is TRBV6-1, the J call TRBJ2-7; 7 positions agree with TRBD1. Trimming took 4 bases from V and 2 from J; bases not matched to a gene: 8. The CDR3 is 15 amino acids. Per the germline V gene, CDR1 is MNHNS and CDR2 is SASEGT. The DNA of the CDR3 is TGTGCCAGCAGTGGTCAAGGGACAGCTCCCTACGAGCAGTACTTC. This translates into CASSGQGTAPYEQYF.

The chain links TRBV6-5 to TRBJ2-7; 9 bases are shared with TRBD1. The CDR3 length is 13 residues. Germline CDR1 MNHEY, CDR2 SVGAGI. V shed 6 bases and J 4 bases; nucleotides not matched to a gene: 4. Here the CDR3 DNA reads TGTGCCAGCAGGCGGACAGGGGCATACGAGCAGTACTTC. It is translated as CASRRTGAYEQYF.

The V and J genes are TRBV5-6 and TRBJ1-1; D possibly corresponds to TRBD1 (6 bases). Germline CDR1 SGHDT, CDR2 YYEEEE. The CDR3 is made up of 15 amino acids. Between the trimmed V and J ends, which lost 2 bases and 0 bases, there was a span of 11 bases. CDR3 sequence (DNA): TGTGCCAGCAGCTTTAGGGGGGTACTGAACACTGAAGCTTTCTTT. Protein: CASSFRGVLNTEAFF.

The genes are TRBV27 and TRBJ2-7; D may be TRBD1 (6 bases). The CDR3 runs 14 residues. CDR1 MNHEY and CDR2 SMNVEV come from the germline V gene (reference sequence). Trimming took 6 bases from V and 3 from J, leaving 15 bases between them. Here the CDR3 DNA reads TGTGCCAGCAGGCCGGGACACCGACTCTACGAGCAGTACTTC. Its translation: CASRPGHRLYEQYF.

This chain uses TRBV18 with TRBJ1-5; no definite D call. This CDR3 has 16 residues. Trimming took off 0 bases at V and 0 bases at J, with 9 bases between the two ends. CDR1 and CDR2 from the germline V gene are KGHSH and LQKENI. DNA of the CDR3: TGTGCCAGCTCACCACCGGAGGCAAATAGCAATCAGCCCCAGCATTTT. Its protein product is CASSPPEANSNQPQHF.

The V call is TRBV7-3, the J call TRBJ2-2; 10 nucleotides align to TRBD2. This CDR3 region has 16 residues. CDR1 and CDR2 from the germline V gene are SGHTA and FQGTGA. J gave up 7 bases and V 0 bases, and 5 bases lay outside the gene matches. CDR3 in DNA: TGTGCCAGCAGCTTAACGATTGCTAGCGGGAGCGGGGAGCTGTTTTTT. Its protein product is CASSLTIASGSGELFF.

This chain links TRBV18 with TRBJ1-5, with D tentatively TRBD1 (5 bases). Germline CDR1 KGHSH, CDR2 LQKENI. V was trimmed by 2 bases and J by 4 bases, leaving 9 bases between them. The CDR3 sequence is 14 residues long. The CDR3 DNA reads TGTGCCAGCTCACCAACGACAGTAAATCAGCCCCAGCATTTT. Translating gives CASSPTTVNQPQHF.

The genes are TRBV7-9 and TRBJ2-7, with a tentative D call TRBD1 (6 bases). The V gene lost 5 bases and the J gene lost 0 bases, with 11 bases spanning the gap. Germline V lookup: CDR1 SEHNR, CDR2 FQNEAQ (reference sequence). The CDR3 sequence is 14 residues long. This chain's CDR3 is CASSKGQSSYEQYF. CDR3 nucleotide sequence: TGTGCCAGCAGCAAAGGACAGAGCTCCTACGAGCAGTACTTC.

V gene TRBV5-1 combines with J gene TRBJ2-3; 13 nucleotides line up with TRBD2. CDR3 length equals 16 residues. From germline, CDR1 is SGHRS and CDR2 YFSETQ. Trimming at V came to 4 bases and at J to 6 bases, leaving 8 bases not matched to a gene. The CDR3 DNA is TGCGCCAGCAGCCTCCCGGGACTAGCGGGATCGGATACGCAGTATTTT. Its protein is CASSLPGLAGSDTQYF.

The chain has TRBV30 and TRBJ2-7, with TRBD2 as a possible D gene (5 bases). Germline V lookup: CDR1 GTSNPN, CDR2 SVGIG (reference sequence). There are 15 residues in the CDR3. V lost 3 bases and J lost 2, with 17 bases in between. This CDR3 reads CAWSIAGTRAYEQYF. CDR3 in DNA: TGTGCCTGGAGCATTGCAGGAACTAGGGCCTACGAGCAGTACTTC.

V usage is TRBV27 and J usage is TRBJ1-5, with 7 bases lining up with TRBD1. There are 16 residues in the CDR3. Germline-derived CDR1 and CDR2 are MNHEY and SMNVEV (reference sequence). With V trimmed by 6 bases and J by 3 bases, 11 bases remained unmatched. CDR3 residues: CASSAYRGATNQPQHF. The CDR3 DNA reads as TGTGCCAGCAGCGCCTACAGGGGCGCTACCAATCAGCCCCAGCATTTT.

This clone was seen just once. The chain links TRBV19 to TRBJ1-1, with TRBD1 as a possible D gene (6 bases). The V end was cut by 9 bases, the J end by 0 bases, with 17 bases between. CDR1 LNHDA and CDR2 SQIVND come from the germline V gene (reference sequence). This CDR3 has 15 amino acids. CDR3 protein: CASISLAGVNTEAFF. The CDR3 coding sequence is TGTGCCAGCATCTCCCTGGCAGGGGTGAACACTGAAGCTTTCTTT.

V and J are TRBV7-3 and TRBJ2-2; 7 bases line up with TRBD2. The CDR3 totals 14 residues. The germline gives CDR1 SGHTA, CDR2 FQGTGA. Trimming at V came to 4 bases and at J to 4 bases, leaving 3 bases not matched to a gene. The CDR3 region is CASSSLATTGELFF. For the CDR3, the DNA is TGTGCCAGCAGCTCACTAGCGACCACCGGGGAGCTGTTTTTT. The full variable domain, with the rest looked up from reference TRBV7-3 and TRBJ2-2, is GAGVSQTPSNKVTEKGKYVELRCDPISGHTALYWYRQSLGQGPEFLIYFQGTGAADDSGLPNDRFFAVRPEGSVSTLKIQRTERGDSAVYLCASSSLATTGELFFGEGSRLTVL.